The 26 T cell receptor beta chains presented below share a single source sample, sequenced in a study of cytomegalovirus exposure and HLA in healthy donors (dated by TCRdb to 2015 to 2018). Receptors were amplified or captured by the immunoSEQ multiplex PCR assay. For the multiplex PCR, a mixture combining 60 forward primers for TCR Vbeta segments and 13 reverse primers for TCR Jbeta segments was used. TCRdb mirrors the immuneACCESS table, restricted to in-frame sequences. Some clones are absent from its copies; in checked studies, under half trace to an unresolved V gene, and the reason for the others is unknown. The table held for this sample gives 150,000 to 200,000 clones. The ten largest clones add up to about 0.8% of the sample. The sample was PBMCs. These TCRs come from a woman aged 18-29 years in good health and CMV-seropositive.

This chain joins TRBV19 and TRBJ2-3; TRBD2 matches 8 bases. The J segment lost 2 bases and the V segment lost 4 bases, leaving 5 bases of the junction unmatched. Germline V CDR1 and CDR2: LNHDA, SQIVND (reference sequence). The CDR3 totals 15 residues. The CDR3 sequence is CASSRAGGTTDTQYF. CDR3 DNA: TGTGCCAGTAGTAGGGCGGGAGGAACCACAGATACGCAGTATTTT.

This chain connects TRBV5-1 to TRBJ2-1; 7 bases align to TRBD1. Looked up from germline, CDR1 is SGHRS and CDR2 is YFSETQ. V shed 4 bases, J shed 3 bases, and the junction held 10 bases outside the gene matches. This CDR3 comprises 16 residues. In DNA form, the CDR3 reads TGCGCCAGCAGCCTAATGACAGGGTCTTTCTACAATGAGCAGTTCTTC. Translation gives CASSLMTGSFYNEQFF. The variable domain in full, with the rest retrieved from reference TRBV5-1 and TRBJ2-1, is KAGVTQTPRYLIKTRGQQVTLSCSPISGHRSVSWYQQTPGQGLQFLFEYFSETQRNKGNFPGRFSGRQFSNSRSEMNVSTLELGDSALYLCASSLMTGSFYNEQFFGPGTRLTVL.

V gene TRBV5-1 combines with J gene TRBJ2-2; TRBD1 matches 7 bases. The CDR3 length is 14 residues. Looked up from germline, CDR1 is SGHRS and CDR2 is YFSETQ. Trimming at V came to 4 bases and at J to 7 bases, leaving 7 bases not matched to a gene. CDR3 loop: CASSLGQYIGELFF. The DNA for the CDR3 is TGCGCCAGCAGCCTGGGACAGTACATCGGGGAGCTGTTTTTT. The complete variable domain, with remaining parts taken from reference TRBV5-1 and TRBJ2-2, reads KAGVTQTPRYLIKTRGQQVTLSCSPISGHRSVSWYQQTPGQGLQFLFEYFSETQRNKGNFPGRFSGRQFSNSRSEMNVSTLELGDSALYLCASSLGQYIGELFFGEGSRLTVL.

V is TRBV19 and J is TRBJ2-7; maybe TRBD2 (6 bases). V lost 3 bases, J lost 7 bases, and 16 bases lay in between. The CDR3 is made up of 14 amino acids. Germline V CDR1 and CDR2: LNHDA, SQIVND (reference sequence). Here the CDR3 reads CASSIVPAAGEQYF. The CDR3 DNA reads TGTGCCAGTAGTATTGTTCCGGCCGCGGGAGAGCAGTACTTC.

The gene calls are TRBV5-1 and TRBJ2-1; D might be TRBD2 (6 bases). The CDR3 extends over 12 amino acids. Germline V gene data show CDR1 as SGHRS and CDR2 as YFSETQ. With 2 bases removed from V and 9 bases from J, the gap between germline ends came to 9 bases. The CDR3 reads CASSFGRGEQFF. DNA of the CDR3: TGCGCCAGCAGCTTCGGGCGGGGTGAGCAGTTCTTC.

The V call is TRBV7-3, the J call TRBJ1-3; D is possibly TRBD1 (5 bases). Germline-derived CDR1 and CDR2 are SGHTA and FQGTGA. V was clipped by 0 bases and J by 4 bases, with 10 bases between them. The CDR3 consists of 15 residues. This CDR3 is CASSLTIGAGNTIYF. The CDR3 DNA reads TGTGCCAGCAGCTTAACGATAGGGGCCGGAAACACCATATATTTT.

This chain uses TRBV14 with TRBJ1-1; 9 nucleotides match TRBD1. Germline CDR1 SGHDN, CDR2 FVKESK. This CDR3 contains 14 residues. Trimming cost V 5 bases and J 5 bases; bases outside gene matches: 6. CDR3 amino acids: CASSSGTGHTEAFF. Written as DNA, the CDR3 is TGTGCCAGCAGCTCCGGGACAGGGCATACTGAAGCTTTCTTT.

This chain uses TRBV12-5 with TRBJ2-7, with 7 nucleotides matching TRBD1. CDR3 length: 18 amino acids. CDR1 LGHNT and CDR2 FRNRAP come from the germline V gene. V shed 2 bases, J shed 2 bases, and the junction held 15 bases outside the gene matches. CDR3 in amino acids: CASGLPSATRQGPYEQYF. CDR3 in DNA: TGTGCTAGTGGTTTGCCATCCGCGACTCGACAGGGCCCCTACGAGCAGTACTTC.

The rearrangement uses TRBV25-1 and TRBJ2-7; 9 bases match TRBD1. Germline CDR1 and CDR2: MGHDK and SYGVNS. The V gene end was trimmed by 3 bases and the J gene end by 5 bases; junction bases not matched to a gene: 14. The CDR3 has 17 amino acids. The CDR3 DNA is TGTGCCAGCAGTGACTGGGCCCTCTTGACAGGGGGGAACGAGCAGTACTTC. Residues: CASSDWALLTGGNEQYF.

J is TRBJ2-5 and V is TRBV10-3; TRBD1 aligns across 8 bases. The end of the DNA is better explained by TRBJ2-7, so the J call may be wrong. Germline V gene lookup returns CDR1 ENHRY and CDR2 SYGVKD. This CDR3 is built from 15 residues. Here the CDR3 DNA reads TGTGCCATCAAACGCGCCGGGACAGGCCACTACGAGCAGTACTTC. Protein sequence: CAIKRAGTGHYEQYF.

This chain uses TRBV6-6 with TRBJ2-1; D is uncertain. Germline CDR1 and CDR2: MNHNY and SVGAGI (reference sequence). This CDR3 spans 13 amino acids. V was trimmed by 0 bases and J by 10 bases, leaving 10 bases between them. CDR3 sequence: CASSYSFNQEQFF. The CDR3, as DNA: TGTGCCAGCAGTTACTCGTTCAACCAGGAGCAGTTCTTC.

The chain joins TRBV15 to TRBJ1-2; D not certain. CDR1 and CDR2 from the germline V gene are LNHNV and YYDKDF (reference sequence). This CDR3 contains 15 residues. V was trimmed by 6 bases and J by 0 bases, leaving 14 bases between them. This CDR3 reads CATSKTMEANYGYTF. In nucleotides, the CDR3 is TGTGCCACCAGTAAAACAATGGAGGCTAACTATGGCTACACCTTC.

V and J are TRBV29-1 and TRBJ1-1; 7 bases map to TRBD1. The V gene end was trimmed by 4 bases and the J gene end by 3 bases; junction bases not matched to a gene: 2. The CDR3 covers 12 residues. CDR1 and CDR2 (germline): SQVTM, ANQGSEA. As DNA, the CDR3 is TGCAGCGTTGGCCAGGGGGACACTGAAGCTTTCTTT. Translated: CSVGQGDTEAFF. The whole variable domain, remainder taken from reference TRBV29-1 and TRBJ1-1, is SAVISQKPSRDICQRGTSLTIQCQVDSQVTMMFWYRQQPGQSLTLIATANQGSEATYESGFVIDKFPISRPNLTFSTLTVSNMSPEDSSIYLCSVGQGDTEAFFGQGTRLTVV.

The CDR3 DNA reads as TGTGCCAGCAGCTTCCAGCGAAAGGAGACCCAGTACTTC. Amino acid sequence: CASSFQRKETQYF. This chain links TRBV7-9 with TRBJ2-5; unclear D gene. The CDR3 is 13 residues long. In germline, CDR1 is SEHNR, CDR2 FQNEAQ (reference sequence). Trimming removed 3 bases at V and 5 bases at J, with 10 bases between.

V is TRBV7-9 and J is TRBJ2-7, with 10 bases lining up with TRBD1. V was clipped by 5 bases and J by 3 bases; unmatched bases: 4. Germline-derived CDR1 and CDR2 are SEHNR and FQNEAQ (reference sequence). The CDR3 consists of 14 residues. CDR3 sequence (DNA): TGTGCCAGCAGCCCGGGACAGGGGAACTACGAGCAGTACTTC. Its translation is CASSPGQGNYEQYF.

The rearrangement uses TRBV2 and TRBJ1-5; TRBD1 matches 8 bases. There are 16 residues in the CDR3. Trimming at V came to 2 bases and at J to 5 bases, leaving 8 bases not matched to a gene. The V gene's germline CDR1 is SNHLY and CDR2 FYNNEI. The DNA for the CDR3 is TGTGCCAGCAGTGAAAGCGCAGGGGGCTTGTATCAGCCCCAGCATTTT. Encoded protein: CASSESAGGLYQPQHF.

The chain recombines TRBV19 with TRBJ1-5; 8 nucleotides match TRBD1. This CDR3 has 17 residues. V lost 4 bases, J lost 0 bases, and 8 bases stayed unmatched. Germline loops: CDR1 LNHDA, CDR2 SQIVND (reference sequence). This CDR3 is CASSRTGRTHSNQPQHF. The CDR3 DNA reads TGTGCCAGTAGTAGGACAGGGCGAACCCATAGCAATCAGCCCCAGCATTTT. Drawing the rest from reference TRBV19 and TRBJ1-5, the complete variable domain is DGGITQSPKYLFRKEGQNVTLSCEQNLNHDAMYWYRQDPGQGLRLIYYSQIVNDFQKGDIAEGYSVSREKKESFPLTVTSAQKNPTAFYLCASSRTGRTHSNQPQHFGDGTRLSIL.

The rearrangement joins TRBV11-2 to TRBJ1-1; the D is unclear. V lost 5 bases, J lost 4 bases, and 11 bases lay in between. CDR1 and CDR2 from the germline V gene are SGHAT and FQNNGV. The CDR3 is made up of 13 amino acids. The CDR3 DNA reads TGTGCCAGCAGCCACGATCCGGGCACTGAAGCTTTCTTT. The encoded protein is CASSHDPGTEAFF.

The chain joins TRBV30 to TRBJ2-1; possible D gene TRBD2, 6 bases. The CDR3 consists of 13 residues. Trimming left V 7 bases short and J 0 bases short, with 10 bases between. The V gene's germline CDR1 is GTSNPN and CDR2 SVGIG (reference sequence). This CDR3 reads CALAESSYNEQFF. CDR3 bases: TGTGCCTTAGCGGAGAGCTCCTACAATGAGCAGTTCTTC. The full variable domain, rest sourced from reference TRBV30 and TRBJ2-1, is SQTIHQWPATLVQPVGSPLSLECTVEGTSNPNLYWYRQAAGRGLQLLFYSVGIGQISSEVPQNLSASRPQDRQFILSSKKLLLSDSGFYLCALAESSYNEQFFGPGTRLTVL.

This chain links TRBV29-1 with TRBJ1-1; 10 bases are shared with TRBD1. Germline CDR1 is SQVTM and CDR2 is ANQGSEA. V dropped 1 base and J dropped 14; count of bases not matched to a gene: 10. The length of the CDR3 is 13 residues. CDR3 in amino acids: CSVEGDRGLLGFF. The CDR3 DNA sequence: TGCAGCGTTGAAGGGGACAGGGGTTTGCTAGGGTTCTTT.

The CDR3 sequence: CASSYFGQWYEQYF. The CDR3 nucleotides are TGTGCCAGCAGTTACTTCGGACAGTGGTACGAGCAGTACTTC. The chain joins TRBV27 to TRBJ2-7; TRBD1 might be the D (6 bases). The CDR3 runs 14 residues. V shed 4 bases and J shed 4 bases, with 14 bases lying between them. The germline V gene has CDR1 MNHEY and CDR2 SMNVEV (reference sequence).

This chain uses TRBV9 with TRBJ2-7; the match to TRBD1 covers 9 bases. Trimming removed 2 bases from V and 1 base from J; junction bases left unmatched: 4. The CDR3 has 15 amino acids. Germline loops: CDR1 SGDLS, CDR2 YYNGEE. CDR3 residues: CASSVGTGRSYEQYF. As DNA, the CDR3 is TGTGCCAGCAGCGTGGGGACAGGGAGGTCCTACGAGCAGTACTTC.

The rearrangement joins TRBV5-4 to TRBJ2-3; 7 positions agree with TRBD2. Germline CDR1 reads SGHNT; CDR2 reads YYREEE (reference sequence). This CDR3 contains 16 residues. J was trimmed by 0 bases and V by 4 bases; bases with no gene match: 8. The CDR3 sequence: CASSPDPGLSTDTQYF. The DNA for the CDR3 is TGTGCCAGCAGCCCGGACCCGGGACTAAGCACAGATACGCAGTATTTT.

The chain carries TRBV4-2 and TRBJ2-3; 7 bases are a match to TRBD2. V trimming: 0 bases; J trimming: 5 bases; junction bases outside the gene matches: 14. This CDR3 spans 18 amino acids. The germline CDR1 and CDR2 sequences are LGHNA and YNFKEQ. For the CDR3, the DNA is TGTGCCAGCAGCCAAGACGGGGTCGGCGGGGGTGTCGTAGATACGCAGTATTTT. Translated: CASSQDGVGGGVVDTQYF.

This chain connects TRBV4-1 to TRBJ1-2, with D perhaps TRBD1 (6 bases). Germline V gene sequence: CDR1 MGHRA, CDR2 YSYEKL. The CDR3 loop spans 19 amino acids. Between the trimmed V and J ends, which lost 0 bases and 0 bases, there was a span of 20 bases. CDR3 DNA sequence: TGCGCCAGCAGCCAAGATACGGGACACCTAACCACCACTAACTATGGCTACACCTTC. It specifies CASSQDTGHLTTTNYGYTF.

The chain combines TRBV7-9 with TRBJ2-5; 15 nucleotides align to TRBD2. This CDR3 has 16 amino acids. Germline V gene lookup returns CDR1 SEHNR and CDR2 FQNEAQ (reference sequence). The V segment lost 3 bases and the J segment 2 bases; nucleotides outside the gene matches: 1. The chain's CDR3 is CASSLGLAGGQETQYF. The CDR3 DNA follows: TGTGCCAGCAGCTTGGGACTAGCGGGAGGTCAAGAGACCCAGTACTTC.